This T cell receptor (beta chain) was identified in a study of blood T cell repertoires in COVID-19. At the level of the study: Spain, Italy and the United States supplied samples that represented acute and convalescent COVID-19. Nucleic acid was either cDNA or gDNA, and it came from T cells, B-cell-depleted T cells, or PBMCs.

The authors' processing: Nucleated cell counts were estimated from reference gene primer amplification. Clones were sequenced by immunoSEQ multiplex PCR, and TCRdb holds only the in-frame ones, with some missing. V, J and clone size are taken as reported in that table, and D and trimming were inferred from the DNA itself. Of 250,000 to 300,000 clones detected, around four fifths appear once; the ten largest clones hold about 4.5%. Deletions cut 3 bases from V and 4 bases from J, with 13 bases between. Germline lookup yields CDR1 MDHEN and CDR2 SYDVKM. The CDR3 contains 15 residues. The clonotype comes from a man aged 60-69 years who had recovered from COVID-19. Sample: peripheral blood. The chain links TRBV28 to TRBJ1-5, with D possibly being TRBD1 (6 bases). The CDR3 region is CASSLRGGGNQPQHF. In nucleotides, the CDR3 is TGTGCCAGCAGTTTGCGGGGAGGGGGGAATCAGCCCCAGCATTTT. The full variable domain, rest sourced from reference TRBV28 and TRBJ1-5, is DVKVTQSSRYLVKRTGEKVFLECVQDMDHENMFWYRQDPGLGLRLIYFSYDVKMKEKGDIPEGYSVSREKKERFSLILESASTNQTSMYLCASSLRGGGNQPQHFGDGTRLSIL.